The clone carrying this T cell receptor beta chain occurred many times. This sample was taken from a study of HIV-infected children after antiretroviral therapy interruption. The overall study: Weeks 0, 48 and 150 were sampled under continuous treatment.

As for treatment: PENTA 11 planned treatment interruption arm or continuous ART arm. Samples needed at least 5 million viable cryopreserved PBMCs. Naive CD4+ CD45RA+ CD45RO- T cells were sorted from thawed PBMCs. Germline V CDR1 and CDR2: MNHNS, SASEGT. The ends were cut back, 4 bases at V and 4 bases at J, with 10 bases in the middle. The CDR3 has 14 amino acids. A 3' RACE protocol on RNA, with unique molecular identifiers, produced the TCR library. MiXCR was run by TCRdb on the 3' RACE reads, yielding one entry per CDR3 protein. In the table there are approximately 89,000 distinct CDR3 sequences, around 6.9% of which are singletons.

This chain uses TRBV6-1 with TRBJ2-2, with D uncertain. The clonotype was recovered from a pool of human donors with HIV. Sequenced material: CD45RA+ CD4+ T cells from PBMCs, pooled from several time points, taken from a donor given antiretroviral therapy, either interrupted or continuous. Subset defined: naive CD4+ CD45RA+ CD45RO- T cells. The CDR3 spells CASSGGVGTGELFF. CDR3 nucleotide sequence: TGTGCCAGCAGTGGTGGGGTAGGCACCGGGGAGCTGTTTTTT.